This entry lists 28 T cell receptor beta chains sequenced from one sample in a study of high-grade serous ovarian cancer treatment subgroups. Tumor samples were taken before definitive surgery or chemotherapy. Sequenced by immunoSEQ multiplex PCR; TCRdb stores in-frame clones only, minus some. The sample includes 8,000 or so clones, 76% seen only once; the top ten take around 6%. Sample: tumor tissue. These receptors were obtained from a human donor with high-grade serous ovarian cancer.

The chain links TRBV7-9 to TRBJ1-1; D is uncertain. The V gene's germline CDR1 is SEHNR and CDR2 FQNEAQ (reference sequence). The CDR3 has 14 residues. Trimming took off 1 base at V and 9 bases at J, with 15 bases between the two ends. CDR3 residues: CASSLEGATNKAFF. Here the CDR3 DNA reads TGTGCCAGCAGCTTAGAGGGAGCCACCAACAAAGCTTTCTTT.

The rearrangement joins TRBV4-2 to TRBJ2-1; tentatively, D is TRBD2 (6 bases). There are 16 residues in the CDR3. Trimming pared 4 bases from V and 5 bases from J, leaving 18 bases between. CDR1 and CDR2 (germline): LGHNA, YNFKEQ. The CDR3 sequence is CASSLRLDPSNNEQFF. In DNA form, the CDR3 reads TGTGCCAGCAGCCTGAGACTAGATCCCTCGAACAATGAGCAGTTCTTC.

The gene calls are TRBV18 and TRBJ2-3; D tentatively reads TRBD1 or TRBD2 (6 bases each). The CDR3 runs 16 residues. Per the germline V gene, CDR1 is KGHSH and CDR2 is LQKENI. Deletions cut 0 bases from V and 2 bases from J, with 12 bases between. As DNA, the CDR3 is TGTGCCAGCTCACCACCTTCGGGGGCCCTCACAGATACGCAGTATTTT. Translating gives CASSPPSGALTDTQYF.

This clone was recorded once. The chain has TRBV7-2 and TRBJ2-3; D might be TRBD1 (8 bases). Trimming cost V 5 bases and J 6 bases, with 24 bases left between them. This CDR3 is built from 17 residues. Germline V gene lookup returns CDR1 SGHTA and CDR2 FQGNSA. In DNA form, the CDR3 reads TGTGCCAGCAGCCACAGGGGGGCGGGGGCCCCTGGGGATACGCAGTATTTT. Translating gives CASSHRGAGAPGDTQYF.

The V call is TRBV13, the J call TRBJ2-7; possible D gene TRBD2, 6 bases. The CDR3 sequence is 13 residues long. Germline values: CDR1 PRHDT, CDR2 FYEKMQ (reference sequence). Trimming cost V 5 bases and J 2 bases, with 10 bases left between them. The CDR3 sequence is CASSPPGAYEQYF. The CDR3 DNA follows: TGTGCCAGCAGCCCACCGGGGGCCTACGAGCAGTACTTC.

This clone was detected once. The J gene is TRBJ2-1, the V gene TRBV6-1; weak D call: TRBD1 (6 bases). This CDR3 region has 14 residues. Trimming left V 4 bases short and J 3 bases short, with 10 bases between. CDR1 is MNHNS and CDR2 is SASEGT in the germline V gene. In DNA form, the CDR3 reads TGTGCCAGCAGTGCGCAGGGGCTCTACAATGAGCAGTTCTTC. Translating gives CASSAQGLYNEQFF.

The chain employs TRBV2 and TRBJ2-5; 11 nucleotides line up with TRBD2. Looked up from germline, CDR1 is SNHLY and CDR2 is FYNNEI. There are 15 residues in the CDR3. The ends lost 4 bases at V and 5 bases at J; junction bases unmatched: 6. The chain's CDR3 is CASSVSGGAEETQYF. DNA of the CDR3: TGTGCCAGCAGTGTTAGCGGGGGGGCAGAGGAGACCCAGTACTTC.

This clone was seen a handful of times. The chain employs TRBV10-3 and TRBJ1-1; TRBD1 matches 8 bases. This CDR3 has 14 residues. Germline CDR1 is ENHRY and CDR2 is SYGVKD. The V gene end was trimmed by 5 bases and the J gene end by 5 bases; junction bases not matched to a gene: 7. The CDR3 reads CAISTDRGNTEAFF. DNA of the CDR3: TGTGCCATCAGTACCGACAGGGGCAATACTGAAGCTTTCTTT.

This clone was detected only once. V gene TRBV5-1 combines with J gene TRBJ2-7, with 7 positions matching TRBD1. The length of the CDR3 is 14 residues. V lost 7 bases, J lost 4 bases, and 11 bases stayed unmatched. Germline CDR1 and CDR2: SGHRS and YFSETQ. CDR3 DNA: TGCGCCAGCGGATCGACAGGGTATGGGTACGAGCAGTACTTC. Its translation is CASGSTGYGYEQYF.

This clone was detected only once. V usage is TRBV7-9 and J usage is TRBJ2-3; D remains ambiguous. The CDR3 runs 15 residues. Trimming left V 3 bases short and J 4 bases short, with 14 bases between. Germline V gives CDR1 SEHNR, CDR2 FQNEAQ (reference sequence). Written as DNA, the CDR3 is TGTGCCAGCAGCTTGGGCGTAAACCGCCCAGATACGCAGTATTTT. It yields the protein CASSLGVNRPDTQYF.

V is TRBV4-2 and J is TRBJ2-7, with TRBD2 matching 9 bases. The CDR3 length is 13 residues. Trimming took 2 bases from V and 9 from J; bases not matched to a gene: 5. Germline V gene sequence: CDR1 LGHNA, CDR2 YNFKEQ. The CDR3 coding sequence is TGTGCCAGCAGCCAAACCCGACTAGCGGTGCAGTACTTC. Protein product: CASSQTRLAVQYF.

V and J are TRBV5-1 and TRBJ2-3, with D hard to call. The CDR3 is made up of 13 amino acids. The germline V and J ends were trimmed by 2 bases and 4 bases, with 8 bases remaining between them. CDR1 and CDR2 from the germline V gene are SGHRS and YFSETQ. The CDR3 is CASSLTLSDTQYF. DNA of the CDR3: TGCGCCAGCAGCTTAACTTTGTCAGATACGCAGTATTTT.

This clone was counted only a few times. The chain uses TRBV6-5 and TRBJ1-1; D might be TRBD1 (6 bases). The V gene's germline CDR1 is MNHEY and CDR2 SVGAGI. V lost 6 bases, J lost 5 bases, and 16 bases lay in between. This CDR3 has 14 residues. The CDR3 DNA reads as TGTGCCAGCAGCTTACCCGGGGGCGAGACTGAAGCTTTCTTT. Translating gives CASSLPGGETEAFF.

The CDR3, as DNA: TGTGCCAGCTCACCACTGCTAGCGGGGGGCCTGAACACCGGGGAGCTGTTTTTT. This translates into CASSPLLAGGLNTGELFF. V and J are TRBV18 and TRBJ2-2; 11 positions agree with TRBD2. Trimming removed 1 base from V and 1 base from J; junction bases left unmatched: 5. Germline V gives CDR1 KGHSH, CDR2 LQKENI. The CDR3 contains 18 residues.

The chain is built from TRBV19 and TRBJ2-3; D gene uncertain. The CDR3 totals 15 residues. Per germline, CDR1 LNHDA and CDR2 SQIVND (reference sequence). Trimming took off 5 bases at V and 0 bases at J, with 12 bases between the two ends. The CDR3 sequence: CASSRQIPSTDTQYF. In nucleotides, the CDR3 is TGTGCCAGTAGTCGTCAGATCCCTAGCACAGATACGCAGTATTTT.

The chain combines TRBV11-1 with TRBJ1-1, with no clear D. Trimming stripped 3 bases from V and 0 bases from J, with 5 bases between. Germline CDR1 and CDR2: SGHAT and FQDESV (reference sequence). The CDR3 has 13 amino acids. CDR3 nucleotide sequence: TGTGCCAGCAGCTTCCGTCTGAACACTGAAGCTTTCTTT. It codes for CASSFRLNTEAFF.

V and J are TRBV6-4 and TRBJ2-3; 7 bases line up with TRBD2. Germline V gene lookup returns CDR1 MRHNA and CDR2 SNTAGT. Trimming removed 6 bases from V and 2 bases from J; junction bases left unmatched: 5. This CDR3 comprises 14 residues. CDR3 bases: TGTGCCAGCAGCCCCAGCGGGGACACAGATACGCAGTATTTT. Its translation is CASSPSGDTDTQYF.

The chain couples TRBV4-3 to TRBJ1-2; 7 nucleotides match TRBD1. Trimming at V came to 3 bases and at J to 4 bases, leaving 14 bases not matched to a gene. The CDR3 sequence is 17 residues long. Germline V gives CDR1 LGHNA, CDR2 YSLEER. DNA of the CDR3: TGCGCCAGCAGCCAGTCAGCCGCCGGGACAGACCTCTATGGCTACACCTTC. Translating gives CASSQSAAGTDLYGYTF.

This clone has just a few counts. The rearrangement joins TRBV2 to TRBJ1-4; D is unresolved. This CDR3 comprises 12 residues. Trimming removed 4 bases from V and 6 bases from J, with 6 bases in between. Per the germline V gene, CDR1 is SNHLY and CDR2 is FYNNEI. The CDR3, as DNA: TGTGCCAGCAGTGTTGATGATGAAAAACTGTTTTTT. Encoded protein: CASSVDDEKLFF.

The chain links TRBV7-9 to TRBJ2-3, with D possibly being TRBD2 (5 bases). CDR1 and CDR2 (germline): SEHNR, FQNEAQ (reference sequence). V lost 3 bases and J lost 1, with 14 bases in between. The CDR3 consists of 16 residues. CDR3: CASSLRALQGTDTQYF. The CDR3 bases are TGTGCCAGCAGCTTGAGGGCTCTTCAAGGCACAGATACGCAGTATTTT.

This chain links TRBV30 with TRBJ2-5, with 11 bases aligning to TRBD2. Per the germline V gene, CDR1 is GTSNPN and CDR2 is SVGIG (reference sequence). CDR3 length: 15 residues. After removal of 2 bases from V and 4 bases from J, the junction contained 6 bases not matched to a gene. The CDR3 spells CAWSPLAGGLETQYF. Written as DNA, the CDR3 is TGTGCCTGGAGTCCGTTAGCGGGGGGGTTAGAGACCCAGTACTTC.

The chain combines TRBV19 with TRBJ2-2; D unresolved. There are 16 residues in the CDR3. V shed 3 bases and J shed 0 bases, with 11 bases lying between them. The germline V gene encodes CDR1 LNHDA and CDR2 SQIVND (reference sequence). The CDR3 loop is CASSIVGTSNTGELFF. The CDR3 nucleotides are TGTGCCAGTAGTATTGTGGGCACGTCGAACACCGGGGAGCTGTTTTTT.

The V gene is TRBV14, the J gene TRBJ1-4, with D tentatively TRBD1 (5 bases). This CDR3 has 15 residues. Germline V gene sequence: CDR1 SGHDN, CDR2 FVKESK. The germline V and J ends were trimmed by 1 base and 6 bases, with 12 bases remaining between them. Written as DNA, the CDR3 is TGTGCCAGCAGCCAAGTGGGGCAGGCCCATGAAAAACTGTTTTTT. As protein: CASSQVGQAHEKLFF. The whole variable domain, filled in from reference TRBV14 and TRBJ1-4, reads EAGVTQFPSHSVIEKGQTVTLRCDPISGHDNLYWYRRVMGKEIKFLLHFVKESKQDESGMPNNRFLAERTGGTYSTLKVQPAELEDSGVYFCASSQVGQAHEKLFFGSGTQLSVL.

This rearrangement joins TRBV2 to TRBJ1-1; D unresolved. This CDR3 contains 12 residues. Trimming pared 8 bases from V and 3 bases from J, leaving 10 bases between. Germline V lookup: CDR1 SNHLY, CDR2 FYNNEI. CDR3 sequence reads: CASRIHYTEAFF. The CDR3, as DNA: TGTGCCAGCCGTATCCATTACACTGAAGCTTTCTTT.

This chain's CDR3 is CASSLAAGVANYGYTF. The CDR3, as DNA: TGTGCCAGCAGCTTAGCGGCAGGGGTAGCTAACTATGGCTACACCTTC. The chain joins TRBV7-6 to TRBJ1-2; D possibly corresponds to TRBD1 (6 bases). This CDR3 contains 16 residues. The germline V and J ends were trimmed by 0 bases and 0 bases, with 11 bases remaining between them. The V gene's germline CDR1 is SGHVS and CDR2 FNYEAQ.

V gene TRBV5-1 combines with J gene TRBJ1-4; tentatively, D is TRBD1 (5 bases). CDR3 length: 14 amino acids. V was shortened by 4 bases and J by 5 bases, with 12 bases between the two germline ends. Germline CDR1 SGHRS, CDR2 YFSETQ. This CDR3 reads CASSRDSENEKLFF. CDR3 nucleotide sequence: TGCGCCAGCAGCCGCGACAGTGAGAATGAAAAACTGTTTTTT.

The chain couples TRBV7-9 to TRBJ1-2; no reliable D call. This CDR3 contains 15 residues. Between the trimmed V and J ends, which lost 5 bases and 4 bases, there was a span of 17 bases. CDR1 and CDR2 (germline): SEHNR, FQNEAQ (reference sequence). The CDR3 sequence is CASSPPTEITYGYTF. DNA for the CDR3: TGTGCCAGCAGCCCTCCGACGGAAATTACCTATGGCTACACCTTC. The whole variable domain, remainder taken from reference TRBV7-9 and TRBJ1-2, is DTGVSQNPRHKITKRGQNVTFRCDPISEHNRLYWYRQTLGQGPEFLTYFQNEAQLEKSRLLSDRFSAERPKGSFSTLEIQRTEQGDSAMYLCASSPPTEITYGYTFGSGTRLTVV.

J is TRBJ1-2 and V is TRBV20-1, with TRBD1 matching over 8 bases. The CDR3 length is 11 residues. Per the germline V gene, CDR1 is DFQATT and CDR2 is SNEGSKA (reference sequence). Here the CDR3 reads CLGQGNYGYTF. CDR3 DNA sequence: TGCTTAGGACAGGGTAACTATGGCTACACCTTC.